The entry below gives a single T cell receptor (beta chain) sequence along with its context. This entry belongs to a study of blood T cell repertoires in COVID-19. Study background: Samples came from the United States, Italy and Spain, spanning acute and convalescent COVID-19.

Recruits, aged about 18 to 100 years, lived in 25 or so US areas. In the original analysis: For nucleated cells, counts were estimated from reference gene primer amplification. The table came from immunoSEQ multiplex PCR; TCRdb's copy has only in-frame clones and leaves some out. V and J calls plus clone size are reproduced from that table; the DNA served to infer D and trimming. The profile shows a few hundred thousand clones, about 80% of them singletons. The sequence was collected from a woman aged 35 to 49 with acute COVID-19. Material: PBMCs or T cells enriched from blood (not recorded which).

CDR3 amino acids: CASSPLAEVGGEQFF. The CDR3, as DNA: TGTGCCAGCAGCCCACTAGCGGAGGTGGGTGGTGAGCAGTTCTTC. The chain has TRBV7-6 and TRBJ2-1; 8 bases are a match to TRBD2. CDR1 and CDR2 from the germline V gene are SGHVS and FNYEAQ. Unmatched junction bases numbered 12, after V lost 5 bases and J lost 9 bases. The CDR3 runs to 15 residues.